A selection of T cell receptor beta chains follows, all from one sample in a study of blood T cell repertoires in COVID-19. Only in-frame clones appear in the TCRdb table, and some are missing; sequencing was by immunoSEQ multiplex PCR. This table holds some 64,000 clones, 72% found once. The sample consisted of PBMCs or T cells enriched from blood (not recorded which). The receptors were sampled from a woman aged 60-75 years who had been exposed to COVID-19. Each CDR3 is given with its conserved first and last residue. Fields, in order: J gene, clone size, V gene, D gene, CDR3 DNA, CDR3 protein. The D gene is left open where the match is weak. Clone size is shown for a subset of rows, as once, few, many or a class of expanded clone.

>TRBJ2-3|few|TRBV6-5|NA
TGTGCCAGCAGCCCCAGGGTAGGGGATACGCAGTATTTT
CASSPRVGDTQYF
>TRBJ1-2|NA|TRBV6-5|TRBD1
TGTGCCAGCAGTTATACCCACAGGGGCGCTAACTATGGCTACACCTTC
CASSYTHRGANYGYTF
>TRBJ1-2|few|TRBV5-5|NA
TGTGCCAGCAGCTTTGCGGGTGTCGAGACCTATGGCTACACCTTC
CASSFAGVETYGYTF
>TRBJ1-2|NA|TRBV7-9|TRBD1
TGTGCCAGCAGCCCGACAGGGGAGGGGGGCTACACCTTC
CASSPTGEGGYTF
>TRBJ1-1|NA|TRBV29-1|NA
TGCAGCGGGACCTCGACAGCCACTGAAGCTTTCTTT
CSGTSTATEAFF
>TRBJ1-1|few|TRBV9|NA
TGTGCCAGCAGCCTCACAGGGAGCACTGAAGCTTTCTTT
CASSLTGSTEAFF
>TRBJ2-3|few|TRBV5-1|NA
TGCGCCAGCGCCGCCGGGACATTAGCTAGCACAGATACGCAGTATTTT
CASAAGTLASTDTQYF
>TRBJ2-2|NA|TRBV9|NA
TGTGCCAGCAGCGCTGCGAACACCGGGGAGCTGTTTTTT
CASSAANTGELFF
>TRBJ2-1|few|TRBV29-1|TRBD1
TGCAGCGTTGTTGGGGACAGGGTATCCTACAATGAGCAGTTCTTC
CSVVGDRVSYNEQFF
>TRBJ1-1|NA|TRBV3-1/TRBV3-2|TRBD1
TGTGCCAGCAGCCACAACGAAAGGACAGGGAATATGGGTTTCTTT
CASSHNERTGNMGFF
>TRBJ1-6|few|TRBV5-1|TRBD1
TGCGCCAGCAGCTCGGGACAGTACGAGGCACCCCTCCACTTT
CASSSGQYEAPLHF
>TRBJ2-5|NA|TRBV3-1/TRBV3-2|NA
TGTGCCAGCAGCCCTCCTGCAGGGGTCAAGAGAGAGACCCAGTACTTC
CASSPPAGVKRETQYF
>TRBJ1-5|NA|TRBV5-5|NA
TGTGCCAGCAGCTTGGCCCCAGGGATGAGCAATCAGCCCCAGCATTTT
CASSLAPGMSNQPQHF
>TRBJ1-2|NA|TRBV4-2|NA
TGTGCCAGCAGCCCTATAGAGGGGGACTATGGCTACACCTTC
CASSPIEGDYGYTF
>TRBJ2-7|NA|TRBV6-5|NA
TGTGCCAGCAGTTACTCGAGTCCTAGATCCTACGAGCAGTACTTC
CASSYSSPRSYEQYF